This entry is about one T cell receptor (beta chain). The antigen is undetermined. This record comes from a study of cytomegalovirus exposure and HLA in healthy donors. Findings and limits, study-wide: With further analysis later on, most CMV-associated TCR beta chains appeared HLA-restricted.

Healthy bone marrow donors made up the donors. The PCR made use of 60 Vbeta and 13 Jbeta primers. Sequencing used immunoSEQ multiplex PCR; TCRdb keeps in-frame clones, though not all of them. The table includes 150,000 to 200,000 clones, more than 75% detected once. The TCR originated in a male donor in good health and CMV-seronegative. Material: PBMCs.

CDR3 sequence (DNA): TGTGCCAGCAGTAAGGACAGGGTTCATCAGCCCCAGCATTTT. This translates into CASSKDRVHQPQHF. The chain uses TRBV2 and TRBJ1-5; 8 bases are shared with TRBD1. Germline values: CDR1 SNHLY, CDR2 FYNNEI. Unmatched junction bases numbered 5, after V lost 5 bases and J lost 5 bases. The CDR3 has 14 amino acids.